This paragraph covers one T cell receptor beta chain sequence. The sequenced fragment ends 3 residues before the CDR3 boundary, so the rest is inferred from the germline J gene. Libraries were prepared by immunoSEQ multiplex PCR; TCRdb keeps only in-frame clonotypes and omits some of them. The sample data list tens of thousands of clones. Trimming took 1 base from V and 4 from J, leaving 10 bases between them. CDR1 is SNHLY and CDR2 is FYNNEI in the germline V gene. CDR3 length: 14 amino acids. This record belongs to a study of T cells in women clearing cervical HPV infection. Turning to the study itself: For cases, blood was sampled a median approximately 150 days after lesion detection, interquartile range roughly 80 to 200 days.

Sequenced sample: blood buffy coat. This chain links TRBV2 with TRBJ1-2; D uncertain. The sequence was obtained from a woman aged 18 to 75 with a cervical HPV16 infection that either progressed to CIN3+ or cleared (not recorded which). The CDR3 sequence is CASSEEVTSYGYTF. The sequenced part of the CDR3 DNA is TGTGCCAGCAGTGAAGAAGTGACAAGCTATGGC. Full variable domain (rest looked up from reference TRBV2 and TRBJ1-2): EPEVTQTPSHQVTQMGQEVILRCVPISNHLYFYWYRQILGQKVEFLVSFYNNEISEKSEIFDDQFSVERPDGSNFTLKIRSTKLEDSAMYFCASSEEVTSYGYTFGSGTRLTVV.